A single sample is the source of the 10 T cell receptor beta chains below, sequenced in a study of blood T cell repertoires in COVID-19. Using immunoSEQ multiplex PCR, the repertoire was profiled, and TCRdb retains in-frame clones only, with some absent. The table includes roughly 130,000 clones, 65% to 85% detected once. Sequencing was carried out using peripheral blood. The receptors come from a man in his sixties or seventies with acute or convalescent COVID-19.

The CDR3 DNA sequence: TGTGCCAGCAGGGGACAGGGGGCCGGGGAGCTGTTTTTT. Protein sequence: CASRGQGAGELFF. The chain recombines TRBV27 with TRBJ2-2; 11 nucleotides line up with TRBD1. CDR1 is MNHEY and CDR2 is SMNVEV in the germline V gene (reference sequence). The ends lost 6 bases at V and 6 bases at J; junction bases unmatched: 0. There are 13 residues in the CDR3.

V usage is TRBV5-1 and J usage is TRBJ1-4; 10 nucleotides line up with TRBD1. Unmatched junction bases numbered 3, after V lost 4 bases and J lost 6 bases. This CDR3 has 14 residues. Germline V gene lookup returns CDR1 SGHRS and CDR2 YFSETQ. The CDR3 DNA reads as TGCGCCAGCAGCGCCGGGACAGGGGATGAAAAACTGTTTTTT. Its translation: CASSAGTGDEKLFF.

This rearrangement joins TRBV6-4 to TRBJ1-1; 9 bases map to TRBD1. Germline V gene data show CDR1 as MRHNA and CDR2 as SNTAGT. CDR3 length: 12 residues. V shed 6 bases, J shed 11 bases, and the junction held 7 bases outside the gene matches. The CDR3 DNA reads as TGTGCCAGCAGCCCCGGGACAGGGAAGGCTTTCTTT. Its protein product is CASSPGTGKAFF.

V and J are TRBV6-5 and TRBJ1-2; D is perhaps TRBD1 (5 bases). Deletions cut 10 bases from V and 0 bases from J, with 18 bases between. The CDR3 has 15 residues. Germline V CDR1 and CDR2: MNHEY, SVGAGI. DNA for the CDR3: TGTGCCACGGACCCCGGGGGGATAGCTAACTATGGCTACACCTTC. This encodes CATDPGGIANYGYTF.

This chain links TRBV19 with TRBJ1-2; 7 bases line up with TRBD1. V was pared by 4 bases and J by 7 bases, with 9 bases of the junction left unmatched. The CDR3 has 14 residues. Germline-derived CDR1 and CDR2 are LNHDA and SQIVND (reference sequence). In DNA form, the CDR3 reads TGTGCCAGTAGTACGCACAGGGGAAAAGGTGGCTACACCTTC. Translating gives CASSTHRGKGGYTF.

CDR3 amino acids: CASSDGYRENEKLFF. The CDR3 DNA reads TGTGCCAGCAGTGACGGTTACAGGGAGAATGAAAAACTGTTTTTT. The chain is built from TRBV6-1 and TRBJ1-4, with a possible D match to TRBD1 (6 bases). Trimming took off 3 bases at V and 5 bases at J, with 13 bases between the two ends. The CDR3 is made up of 15 amino acids. Germline V gene lookup returns CDR1 MNHNS and CDR2 SASEGT.

The CDR3: CASSSQGVTGELFF. In DNA form, the CDR3 reads TGTGCCAGCAGCTCCCAGGGGGTCACCGGGGAGCTGTTTTTT. V is TRBV11-2 and J is TRBJ2-2; 7 bases fit TRBD1. This CDR3 region has 14 residues. J lost 4 bases, V lost 4 bases, and 3 bases had no gene match. Germline V lookup: CDR1 SGHAT, CDR2 FQNNGV.

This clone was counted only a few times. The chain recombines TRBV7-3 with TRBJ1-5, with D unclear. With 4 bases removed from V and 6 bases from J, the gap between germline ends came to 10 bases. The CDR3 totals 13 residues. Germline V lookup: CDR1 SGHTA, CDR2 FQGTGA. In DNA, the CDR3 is TGTGCCAGCAGCTCAGGAATCAGTCAGCCCCAGCATTTT. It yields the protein CASSSGISQPQHF.

CDR3: CASRVPGQGISYEQYF. CDR3 sequence (DNA): TGTGCCAGCAGGGTTCCGGGACAGGGAATCTCCTACGAGCAGTACTTC. The rearrangement joins TRBV2 to TRBJ2-7; 9 nucleotides agree with TRBD1. Losses at the gene ends were 6 bases for V and 0 bases for J; bases not matched to a gene: 9. CDR1 and CDR2 (germline): SNHLY, FYNNEI. The CDR3 runs to 16 residues. The full variable domain, rest sourced from reference TRBV2 and TRBJ2-7, is EPEVTQTPSHQVTQMGQEVILRCVPISNHLYFYWYRQILGQKVEFLVSFYNNEISEKSEIFDDQFSVERPDGSNFTLKIRSTKLEDSAMYFCASRVPGQGISYEQYFGPGTRLTVT.

The CDR3 DNA follows: TGTGCCAGCTCACTCCGGACTAGCGGGTCTGCAACCAAAAACATTCAGTACTTC. Its translation: CASSLRTSGSATKNIQYF. The genes are TRBV18 and TRBJ2-4; TRBD2 aligns across 11 bases. The V gene end was trimmed by 4 bases and the J gene end by 2 bases; junction bases not matched to a gene: 10. The CDR3 totals 18 residues. Germline CDR1 reads KGHSH; CDR2 reads LQKENI.